A single sample gave rise to the 27 T cell receptor beta chains below, sequenced in a study of shared clonotypes between healthy human individuals. The method was immunoSEQ multiplex PCR; TCRdb's version includes in-frame clones alone and lacks a portion of them. This sample yields about 2.5 million clones, of which 85% to 95% are seen a single time; around 0.4% belongs to the top ten. The specimen sequenced was naive CD4+ T cells from PBMCs. Subset defined: CD45RA+ positively selected. These receptors all stem from a man younger than 30 in good health. Some clones in this sample may be carry-over from other donors' samples.

The chain recombines TRBV19 with TRBJ2-7; tentatively, D is TRBD1 (6 bases). Trimming removed 7 bases from V and 9 bases from J, with 16 bases in between. Germline CDR1 LNHDA, CDR2 SQIVND (reference sequence). This CDR3 comprises 12 residues. CDR3 amino acids: CASTEGELGQYF. CDR3 sequence (DNA): TGTGCCAGTACCGAGGGGGAGTTGGGGCAGTACTTC. Full variable domain (remainder filled in from reference TRBV19 and TRBJ2-7): DGGITQSPKYLFRKEGQNVTLSCEQNLNHDAMYWYRQDPGQGLRLIYYSQIVNDFQKGDIAEGYSVSREKKESFPLTVTSAQKNPTAFYLCASTEGELGQYFGPGTRLTVT.

J is TRBJ1-2 and V is TRBV28; D may be TRBD1 (5 bases). V was trimmed by 6 bases and J by 5 bases, leaving 10 bases between them. This CDR3 has 12 amino acids. The germline V gene encodes CDR1 MDHEN and CDR2 SYDVKM. The CDR3 reads CASRRGDYGYTF. CDR3 nucleotide sequence: TGTGCCAGCAGAAGGGGAGATTATGGCTACACCTTC.

This chain's CDR3 is CASSGWQNTEAFF. CDR3 nucleotide sequence: TGTGCCAGCAGCGGGTGGCAGAACACTGAAGCTTTCTTT. This rearrangement joins TRBV9 to TRBJ1-1; D is uncertain. The germline gives CDR1 SGDLS, CDR2 YYNGEE. CDR3 size: 13 residues. Trimming left V 3 bases short and J 1 base short, with 7 bases between.

This clone came up once. The chain has TRBV28 and TRBJ1-5, with 12 bases aligning to TRBD1. The CDR3 runs to 18 residues. CDR1 and CDR2 from the germline V gene are MDHEN and SYDVKM. V lost 4 bases and J lost 1; bases outside the gene matches: 8. This CDR3 reads CASSSPGQGAPSNQPQHF. CDR3 nucleotides: TGTGCCAGCAGTTCCCCGGGACAGGGGGCCCCAAGCAATCAGCCCCAGCATTTT.

The chain joins TRBV5-3 to TRBJ1-2, with 7 bases identical to TRBD1. TRBV5-3 is an ORF, and what it does is uncertain. J lost 6 bases, V lost 6 bases, and 8 bases had no gene match. This CDR3 has 13 amino acids. The CDR3 nucleotides read TGTGCCAGAATCCCGGGACAGCCTGATGGCTACACCTTC. Protein sequence: CARIPGQPDGYTF.

This clone appeared once. This chain connects TRBV19 to TRBJ2-1, with 7 bases identical to TRBD1. This CDR3 spans 15 amino acids. Germline V CDR1 and CDR2: LNHDA, SQIVND (reference sequence). With V trimmed by 3 bases and J by 2 bases, 4 bases remained unmatched. CDR3 residues: CASSMAGGTYNEQFF. The CDR3 bases are TGTGCCAGTAGTATGGCAGGGGGTACCTACAATGAGCAGTTCTTC.

The J gene is TRBJ2-5, the V gene TRBV28, with TRBD1 identical over 9 bases. Germline V CDR1 and CDR2: MDHEN, SYDVKM. V shed 6 bases and J 5 bases; nucleotides not matched to a gene: 10. The CDR3 has 15 residues. Here the CDR3 DNA reads TGTGCCAGCAGCAAGGGACAGGGAAGAATTGAGACCCAGTACTTC. It encodes CASSKGQGRIETQYF.

This clone appeared once. In this CDR3 the conserved last residue, phenylalanine or tryptophan, is missing, so a read error is likely. The chain links TRBV7-9 to TRBJ1-1; TRBD1 agrees at 8 bases. After removal of 5 bases from V and 1 base from J, the junction contained 6 bases not matched to a gene. The CDR3 totals 15 residues. Germline V gene data show CDR1 as SEHNR and CDR2 as FQNEAQ (reference sequence). The chain's CDR3 is CASSPGQGGNTEAFS. In DNA form, the CDR3 reads TGTGCCAGCAGCCCCGGACAGGGAGGGAACACTGAAGCTTTCTCT.

This clone was counted once. The chain links TRBV2 to TRBJ2-2, with D unresolved. V was cut by 4 bases and J by 4 bases, with 7 bases left in between. CDR1 and CDR2 (germline): SNHLY, FYNNEI. This CDR3 has 13 residues. The CDR3 protein is CASSGGPTGELFF. CDR3 DNA sequence: TGTGCCAGCAGTGGAGGCCCCACCGGGGAGCTGTTTTTT.

Note on this clone: Other DNA sequences within the sample encode an identical CDR3. The chain couples TRBV9 to TRBJ1-2; D is unresolved. The CDR3 loop spans 12 amino acids. Germline V lookup: CDR1 SGDLS, CDR2 YYNGEE. Trimming stripped 0 bases from V and 5 bases from J, with 5 bases between. CDR3 nucleotide sequence: TGTGCCAGCAGCGTAGGGCTGTATGGCTACACCTTC. Protein sequence: CASSVGLYGYTF. Using reference TRBV9 and TRBJ1-2 for the parts outside the CDR3, the full variable domain is DSGVTQTPKHLITATGQRVTLRCSPRSGDLSVYWYQQSLDQGLQFLIQYYNGEERAKGNILERFSAQQFPDLHSELNLSSLELGDSALYFCASSVGLYGYTFGSGTRLTVV.

The CDR3 DNA reads as TGTGCCAGCAGTGATTACTACACAGATACGCAGTATTTT. Amino acid sequence: CASSDYYTDTQYF. The chain employs TRBV25-1 and TRBJ2-3; D is uncertain. Germline CDR1 and CDR2: MGHDK and SYGVNS. The V end was cut by 3 bases, the J end by 2 bases, with 6 bases between. This CDR3 has 13 amino acids.

The chain couples TRBV7-2 to TRBJ1-2; D gene uncertain. From germline, CDR1 is SGHTA and CDR2 FQGNSA. This CDR3 comprises 15 residues. The germline V and J ends were trimmed by 5 bases and 7 bases, with 20 bases remaining between them. CDR3 coding DNA: TGTGCCAGCAGCCACGAAGCTGCGGTTAAGTCTGGCTACACCTTC. Protein product: CASSHEAAVKSGYTF.

The V call is TRBV28, the J call TRBJ1-1, with 7 nucleotides matching TRBD1. The V gene end was trimmed by 3 bases and the J gene end by 1 base; junction bases not matched to a gene: 8. CDR1 MDHEN and CDR2 SYDVKM come from the germline V gene. The CDR3 totals 16 residues. This CDR3 is CASSFRFGTENTEAFF. As DNA, the CDR3 is TGTGCCAGCAGTTTCAGATTCGGGACAGAGAACACTGAAGCTTTCTTT.

The chain couples TRBV4-3 to TRBJ2-1, with a tentative D call TRBD2 (6 bases). CDR3 length: 14 residues. Trimming stripped 3 bases from V and 6 bases from J, with 12 bases between. Per the germline V gene, CDR1 is LGHNA and CDR2 is YSLEER. The CDR3 is CASSQETSSNEQFF. CDR3 nucleotides: TGCGCCAGCAGCCAGGAAACTAGCAGCAATGAGCAGTTCTTC.

This clone was seen a few times. The chain combines TRBV20-1 with TRBJ1-2; D not certain. From germline, CDR1 is DFQATT and CDR2 SNEGSKA (reference sequence). Trimming removed 1 base from V and 12 bases from J, with 12 bases in between. The CDR3 sequence is 11 residues long. Here the CDR3 reads CSARGPLADTF. For the CDR3, the DNA is TGCAGTGCTAGAGGTCCCCTGGCAGACACCTTC.

The chain combines TRBV7-3 with TRBJ2-2; perhaps TRBD2 as D (6 bases). The CDR3 runs to 17 residues. Germline lookup yields CDR1 SGHTA and CDR2 FQGTGA. The V and J ends lost 2 bases and 1 base respectively, with 14 bases between them. The CDR3 coding sequence is TGTGCCAGCAGCTTAGTGGGTAGCGGAATGAACACCGGGGAGCTGTTTTTT. Protein sequence: CASSLVGSGMNTGELFF.

The chain combines TRBV6-5 with TRBJ1-1, with D uncertain. Germline V gives CDR1 MNHEY, CDR2 SVGAGI. The CDR3 covers 11 residues. V was pared by 6 bases and J by 2 bases, with 4 bases between. For the CDR3, the DNA is TGTGCCAGCAGAGATAACACTGAAGCTTTCTTT. Encoded protein: CASRDNTEAFF.

V and J are TRBV28 and TRBJ2-6; D could derive from TRBD1 or TRBD2 (5 bases each). Germline assignment: CDR1 MDHEN and CDR2 SYDVKM. The CDR3 runs 17 residues. V gave up 2 bases and J gave up 0 bases, with 11 bases separating them. The CDR3 protein is CASSLPKGSSGANVLTF. The CDR3 DNA is TGTGCCAGCAGTTTACCCAAGGGGAGCTCTGGGGCCAACGTCCTGACTTTC.

The rearrangement links TRBV10-3 to TRBJ1-3; D unresolved. Germline V gene lookup returns CDR1 ENHRY and CDR2 SYGVKD. Deletions cut 10 bases from V and 0 bases from J, with 7 bases between. The CDR3 spans 12 residues. CDR3 sequence: CATYNSGNTIYF. The CDR3 DNA follows: TGTGCCACTTACAACTCTGGAAACACCATATATTTT.

This chain uses TRBV10-3 with TRBJ1-3, with D unresolved. Germline-derived CDR1 and CDR2 are ENHRY and SYGVKD. The CDR3 runs 17 residues. V lost 3 bases, J lost 4 bases, and 19 bases lay in between. CDR3 protein: CAISEGAGLVEGNTIYF. For the CDR3, the DNA is TGTGCCATCAGTGAAGGTGCCGGGCTTGTTGAGGGAAACACCATATATTTT.

The chain employs TRBV5-5 and TRBJ2-7; D tentatively fits TRBD1 or TRBD2 (5 bases each). Trimming pared 7 bases from V and 9 bases from J, leaving 26 bases between. CDR3 size: 15 residues. The V gene's germline CDR1 is SGHKS and CDR2 YYEKEE (reference sequence). The chain's CDR3 is CASGLVSGANSGQYF. In nucleotides, the CDR3 is TGTGCCAGCGGCCTCGTATCCGGGGCGAATTCTGGGCAGTACTTC.

The chain carries TRBV5-1 and TRBJ1-4, with 10 bases fitting TRBD1. CDR1 is SGHRS and CDR2 is YFSETQ in the germline V gene. The CDR3 runs 14 residues. Trimming removed 2 bases from V and 10 bases from J; junction bases left unmatched: 5. CDR3 nucleotide sequence: TGCGCCAGCAGCTTTGGGGACAGGGGTGTAAAACTGTTTTTT. Translating gives CASSFGDRGVKLFF.

The chain couples TRBV6-6 to TRBJ1-1; 9 bases line up with TRBD1. In germline, CDR1 is MNHNY, CDR2 SVGAGI (reference sequence). Germline trimming cut 6 bases from V and 0 bases from J; bases unmatched to any gene: 8. CDR3 length: 16 residues. The CDR3 reads CASRRGDRVVNTEAFF. The CDR3 nucleotides are TGTGCCAGCAGGAGGGGGGACAGGGTCGTGAACACTGAAGCTTTCTTT.

V is TRBV29-1 and J is TRBJ2-3; D unresolved. V gave up 3 bases and J gave up 0 bases, with 10 bases separating them. The CDR3 has 14 amino acids. Looked up from germline, CDR1 is SQVTM and CDR2 is ANQGSEA. The chain's CDR3 is CSVDDSTSTDTQYF. The CDR3 DNA is TGCAGCGTTGACGATAGCACTAGCACAGATACGCAGTATTTT.

The rearrangement uses TRBV28 and TRBJ2-7; D is undetermined. The CDR3 is 13 amino acids. The V end lost 5 bases, the J end lost 3 bases, and 11 bases lay between the germline ends. Germline V gives CDR1 MDHEN, CDR2 SYDVKM. CDR3 in DNA: TGTGCCAGCAGTCTGACATTGGGCTACGAGCAGTACTTC. Its protein product is CASSLTLGYEQYF.

The chain has TRBV5-1 and TRBJ2-7; 7 bases align to TRBD2. This CDR3 contains 15 residues. Germline CDR1 reads SGHRS; CDR2 reads YFSETQ. V was pared by 0 bases and J by 2 bases, with 5 bases of the junction left unmatched. CDR3 region: CASSLGLAEPYEQYF. The CDR3 DNA reads as TGCGCCAGCAGCTTGGGACTAGCAGAACCCTACGAGCAGTACTTC.

J is TRBJ1-2 and V is TRBV5-8, with D unresolved. Trimming took off 3 bases at V and 10 bases at J, with 13 bases between the two ends. The CDR3 is 12 residues long. CDR1 is SGHTS, CDR2 YDEGEE, per germline. The CDR3 DNA sequence: TGTGCCAGCAGCTGGAAGCGAGACCTCTACACCTTC. Protein product: CASSWKRDLYTF.